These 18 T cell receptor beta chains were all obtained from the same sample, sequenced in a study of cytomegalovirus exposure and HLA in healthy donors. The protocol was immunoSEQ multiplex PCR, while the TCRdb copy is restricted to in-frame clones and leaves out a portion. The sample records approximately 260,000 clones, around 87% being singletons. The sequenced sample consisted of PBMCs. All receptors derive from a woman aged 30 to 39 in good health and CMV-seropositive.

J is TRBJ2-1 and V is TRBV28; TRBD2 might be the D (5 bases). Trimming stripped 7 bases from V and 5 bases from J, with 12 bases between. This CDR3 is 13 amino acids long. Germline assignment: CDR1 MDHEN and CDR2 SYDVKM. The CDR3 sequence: CASTLALNNEQFF. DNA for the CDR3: TGTGCCAGCACCCTAGCCCTTAACAATGAGCAGTTCTTC.

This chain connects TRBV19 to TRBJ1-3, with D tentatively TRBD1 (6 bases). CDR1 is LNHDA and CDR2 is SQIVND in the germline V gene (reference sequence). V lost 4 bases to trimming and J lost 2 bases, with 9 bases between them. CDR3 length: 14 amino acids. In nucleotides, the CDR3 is TGTGCCAGTAGTAGCACAGGGACTGGAAACACCATATATTTT. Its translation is CASSSTGTGNTIYF.

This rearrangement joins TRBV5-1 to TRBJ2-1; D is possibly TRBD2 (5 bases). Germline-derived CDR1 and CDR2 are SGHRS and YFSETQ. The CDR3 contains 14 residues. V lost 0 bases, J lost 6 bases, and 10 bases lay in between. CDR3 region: CASSLVLVGNEQFF. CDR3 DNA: TGCGCCAGCAGCTTGGTACTAGTTGGCAATGAGCAGTTCTTC.

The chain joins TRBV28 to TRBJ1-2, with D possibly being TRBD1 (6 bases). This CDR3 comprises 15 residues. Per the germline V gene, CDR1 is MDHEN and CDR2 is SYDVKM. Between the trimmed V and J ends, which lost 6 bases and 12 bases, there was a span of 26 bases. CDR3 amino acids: CASSLQTGSEKVDTF. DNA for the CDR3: TGTGCCAGCAGCCTCCAGACAGGCTCGGAGAAGGTTGACACCTTC.

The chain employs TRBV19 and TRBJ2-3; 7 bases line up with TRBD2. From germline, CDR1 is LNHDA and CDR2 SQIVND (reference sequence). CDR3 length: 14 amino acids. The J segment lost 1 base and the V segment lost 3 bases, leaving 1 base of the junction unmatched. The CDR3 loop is CASSMLAGTDTQYF. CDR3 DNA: TGTGCCAGTAGTATGCTAGCGGGCACAGATACGCAGTATTTT.

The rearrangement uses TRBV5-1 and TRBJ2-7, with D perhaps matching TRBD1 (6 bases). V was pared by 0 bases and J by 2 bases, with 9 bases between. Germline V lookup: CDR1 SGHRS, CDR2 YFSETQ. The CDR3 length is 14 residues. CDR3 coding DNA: TGCGCCAGCAGCTTGGCACAGGGAACCTACGAGCAGTACTTC. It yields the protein CASSLAQGTYEQYF. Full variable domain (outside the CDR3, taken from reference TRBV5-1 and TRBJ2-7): KAGVTQTPRYLIKTRGQQVTLSCSPISGHRSVSWYQQTPGQGLQFLFEYFSETQRNKGNFPGRFSGRQFSNSRSEMNVSTLELGDSALYLCASSLAQGTYEQYFGPGTRLTVT.

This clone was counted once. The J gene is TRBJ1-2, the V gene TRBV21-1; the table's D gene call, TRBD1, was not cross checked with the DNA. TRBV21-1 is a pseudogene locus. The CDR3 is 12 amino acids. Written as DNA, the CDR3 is TGTGCCAGCAGACAGTCCAACTATGGCTACACCTTC. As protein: CASRQSNYGYTF.

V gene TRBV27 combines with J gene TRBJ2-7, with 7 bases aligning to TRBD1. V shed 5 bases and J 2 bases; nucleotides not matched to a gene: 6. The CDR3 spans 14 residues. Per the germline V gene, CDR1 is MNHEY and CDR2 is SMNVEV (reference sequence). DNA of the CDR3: TGTGCCAGCAGTCAACTTGGGACAGCCTACGAGCAGTACTTC. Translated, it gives CASSQLGTAYEQYF.

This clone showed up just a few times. In nucleotides, the CDR3 is TGCGCCAGCAGACCCGGGACAGGTGGACAGCCCCAGCATTTT. This sequence encodes CASRPGTGGQPQHF. This chain joins TRBV5-1 and TRBJ1-5; TRBD1 matches at 8 bases. The germline V gene has CDR1 SGHRS and CDR2 YFSETQ. V was clipped by 5 bases and J by 7 bases; unmatched bases: 8. The CDR3 sequence is 14 residues long.

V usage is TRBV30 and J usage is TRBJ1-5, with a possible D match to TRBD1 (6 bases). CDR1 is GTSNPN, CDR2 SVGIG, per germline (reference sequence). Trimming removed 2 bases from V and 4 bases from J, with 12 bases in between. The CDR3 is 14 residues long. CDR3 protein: CAWSRTVQNQPQHF. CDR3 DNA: TGTGCCTGGAGTCGGACAGTACAAAATCAGCCCCAGCATTTT.

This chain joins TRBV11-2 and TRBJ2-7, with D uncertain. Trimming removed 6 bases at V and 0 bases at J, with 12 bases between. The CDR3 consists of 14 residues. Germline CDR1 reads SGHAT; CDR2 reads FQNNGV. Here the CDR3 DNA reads TGTGCCAGCAGTAGCTCGAGGAGCTCCTACGAGCAGTACTTC. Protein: CASSSSRSSYEQYF. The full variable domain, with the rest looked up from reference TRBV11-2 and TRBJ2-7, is EAGVAQSPRYKIIEKRQSVAFWCNPISGHATLYWYQQILGQGPKLLIQFQNNGVVDDSQLPKDRFSAERLKGVDSTLKIQPAKLEDSAVYLCASSSSRSSYEQYFGPGTRLTVT.

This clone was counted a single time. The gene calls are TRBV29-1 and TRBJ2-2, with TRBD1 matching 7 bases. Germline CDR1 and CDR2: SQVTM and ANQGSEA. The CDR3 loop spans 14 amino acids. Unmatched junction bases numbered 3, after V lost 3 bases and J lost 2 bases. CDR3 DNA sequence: TGCAGCGTTGATAGGGGGCGCAACACCGGGGAGCTGTTTTTT. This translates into CSVDRGRNTGELFF.

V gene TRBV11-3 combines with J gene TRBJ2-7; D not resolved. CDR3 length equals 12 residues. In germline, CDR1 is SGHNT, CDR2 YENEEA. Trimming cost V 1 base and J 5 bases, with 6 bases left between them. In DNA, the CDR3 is TGTGCCAGCAGCTTAGTTCGGGACGAGCAGTACTTC. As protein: CASSLVRDEQYF.

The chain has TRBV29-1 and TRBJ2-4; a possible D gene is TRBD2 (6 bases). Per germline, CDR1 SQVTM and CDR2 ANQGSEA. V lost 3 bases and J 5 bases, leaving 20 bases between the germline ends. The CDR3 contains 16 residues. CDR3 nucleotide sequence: TGCAGCGTTGAGTCTCAGGAGGGCGTCCCCGAAAACATTCAGTACTTC. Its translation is CSVESQEGVPENIQYF.

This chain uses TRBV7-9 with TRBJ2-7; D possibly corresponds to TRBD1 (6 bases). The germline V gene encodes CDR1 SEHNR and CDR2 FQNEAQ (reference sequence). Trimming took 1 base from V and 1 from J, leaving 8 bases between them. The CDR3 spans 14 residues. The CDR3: CASSLGTESYEQYF. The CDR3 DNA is TGTGCCAGCAGCTTAGGGACAGAATCCTACGAGCAGTACTTC.

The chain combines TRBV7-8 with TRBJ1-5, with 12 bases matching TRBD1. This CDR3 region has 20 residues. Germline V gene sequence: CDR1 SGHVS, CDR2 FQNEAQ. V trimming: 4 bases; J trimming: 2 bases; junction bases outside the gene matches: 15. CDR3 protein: CASSSTVPGQGAFGNQPQHF. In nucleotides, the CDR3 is TGTGCCAGCAGCTCGACGGTCCCGGGACAGGGGGCGTTCGGCAATCAGCCCCAGCATTTT.

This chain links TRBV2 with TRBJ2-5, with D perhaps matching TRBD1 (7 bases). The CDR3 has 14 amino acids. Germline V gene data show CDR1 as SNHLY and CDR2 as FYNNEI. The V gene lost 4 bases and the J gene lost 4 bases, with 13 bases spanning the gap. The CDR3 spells CASSVQGGLETQYF. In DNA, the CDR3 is TGTGCCAGCAGTGTGCAGGGGGGATTAGAGACCCAGTACTTC.

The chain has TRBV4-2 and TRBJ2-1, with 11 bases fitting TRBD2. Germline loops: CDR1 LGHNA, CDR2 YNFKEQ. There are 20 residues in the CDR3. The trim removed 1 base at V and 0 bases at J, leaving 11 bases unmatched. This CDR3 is CASSQVLAGGASSSYNEQFF. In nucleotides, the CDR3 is TGTGCCAGCAGCCAAGTCTTAGCGGGAGGGGCGTCGAGCTCCTACAATGAGCAGTTCTTC.